This T cell receptor (beta chain) was identified in a study of blood T cell repertoires in COVID-19. Whole-study context: The study drew acute and convalescent COVID-19 samples from the United States, Italy and Spain. T cells, B-cell-depleted T cells, or PBMCs provided the cDNA or gDNA that served as material.

The CDR3 loop spans 16 amino acids. V lost 8 bases, J lost 5 bases, and 15 bases stayed unmatched. Germline-derived CDR1 and CDR2 are MDHEN and SYDVKM. In the original processing: Nucleated cell number was recorded as an estimate derived from reference gene primer amplification. Assay: immunoSEQ multiplex PCR; the TCRdb copy retains only in-frame clones and omits some. V and J calls plus clone size are reproduced from that table; the DNA served to infer D and trimming. The sample carries roughly 70,000 clones, over 80% recorded once. The chain couples TRBV28 to TRBJ2-5; 9 bases map to TRBD2. Sequenced material: peripheral blood. This receptor was identified in a man aged 45-60 years with active COVID-19. The CDR3 here is CASRLSGAGGIETQYF. CDR3 sequence (DNA): TGTGCCAGCCGACTATCTGGAGCGGGAGGTATTGAGACCCAGTACTTC.